This TCR beta chain was identified in a study of T cells in localized non-small cell lung cancer. Study-level points and caveats: Sequencing was limited to one tumor region, leaving the possibility of heterogeneity open. A median of around 57 clones ranked among the top 100 in tumor appeared in adjacent lung. T cell clonality was highest in uninvolved adjacent lung, above tumor.

The data were produced by immunoSEQ multiplex PCR, yet TCRdb's version contains in-frame clones alone and is incomplete. The sample has tens of thousands of clones; 87% are singletons. The V end was cut by 0 bases, the J end by 2 bases, with 6 bases between. Per germline, CDR1 SGHNT and CDR2 YYREEE (reference sequence). The CDR3 is 13 amino acids. About this clone: Its specificity is not known.

The material was peripheral blood, obtained before any cancer treatment. V gene TRBV5-4 combines with J gene TRBJ2-7, with unresolved D. This TCR derives from a man aged 40 to 70 with stage I squamous cell lung carcinoma. CDR3 in amino acids: CASSLELAYEQYF. The DNA of the CDR3 is TGTGCCAGCAGCTTGGAGCTAGCCTACGAGCAGTACTTC.